What follows are 6 T cell receptor beta chains derived from one specimen sequenced in a study of tumor-infiltrating lymphocytes in primary liver carcinoma (dated by TCRdb to about 2017). Total RNA and DNA were co-extracted from around 20-30 mg of bulk tissue with the AllPrep DNA/RNA mini kit, without cell sorting. Data came from an Illumina HiSeq 2500. TCRbeta-specific cDNA was reverse-transcribed from roughly 500 ng total RNA using a constant-region primer and ProtoScript II reverse transcriptase. TCRbeta libraries were built with three nested multiplex PCR rounds, a slightly modified ARM-PCR procedure. Each of the first two PCR rounds ran for approximately 9 cycles using multiplex TRBV1-TRBV30 forward primers together with a Cbeta reverse primer. Starting from the raw public reads, TCRdb applied fastp trimming at Q25, assembled clones with MiXCR and retained in-frame beta chains. Every entry covers one CDR3 protein and lists the most common genes and DNA from its rows. The sample table lists 70,000 to 75,000 distinct CDR3 sequences, about 70% of them with a count of one. Of the sample, roughly 25% falls within the top ten clones.

Sequencing used liver tumor tissue from sampling region 4. The cell subset or site label on this specimen signifies: tumor region T4, right-lateral pole. The receptors were gathered from a man aged 40-55 years with primary liver carcinoma and hepatitis B virus infection.

As for this clonotype: As the CDR3 is not closed by the conserved phenylalanine or tryptophan, this likely results from a read error. The CDR3 DNA follows: TGTGCCAGGAGCTTAGCGGTAGCGGGGAACACCGGGGAGCTGTTTCTA. It yields the protein CARSLAVAGNTGELFL. The chain combines TRBV11-2 with TRBJ2-2; 7 bases map to TRBD2. The CDR3 has 16 amino acids. In germline, CDR1 is SGHAT, CDR2 FQNNGV.

The chain has TRBV29-1 and TRBJ2-2; D is unresolved. The CDR3 extends over 13 amino acids. The V gene's germline CDR1 is SQVTM and CDR2 ANQGSEA. The CDR3 here is CSVLVGNTGELFF. In nucleotides, the CDR3 is TGCAGTGTTCTAGTGGGGAACACCGGGGAGCTGTTTTTT.

CDR3 DNA: TGTGTCAACAGCTACGGGGGCTACGAGCAGTACTTC. Residues: CVNSYGGYEQYF. The chain combines TRBV7-2 with TRBJ2-7; a possible D gene is TRBD2 (6 bases). Germline CDR1 SGHTA, CDR2 FQGNSA. This CDR3 has 12 amino acids.

For this clonotype: The junction and the germline gene differ at one end; a read error may be behind it. This rearrangement joins TRBV29-1 to TRBJ2-1; 11 nucleotides agree with TRBD1. The CDR3 is made up of 13 amino acids. Germline loops: CDR1 SQVTM, CDR2 ANQGSEA. The CDR3 region has the DNA TGTAGCGCGGACCGGGACAGGGGGGATGAGCTGTTCTTC. Translated, it gives CSADRDRGDELFF.

With regard to this clonotype: Since the CDR3 does not end with the conserved phenylalanine or tryptophan, this likely comes from a read error. It is unclear where the CDR3 begins or ends on the DNA, so no DNA is shown, and the CDR3 is as TCRdb lists it. The rearrangement joins TRBV2 to TRBJ2-7; TRBD1, the D gene given by the table, was not confirmed from the DNA. Inclusive of both ends, the CDR3 amounts to 14 amino acids. Germline loops: CDR1 SNHLY, CDR2 FYNNEI. The CDR3 sequence is CASRPARGSYEQYL.

V gene TRBV29-1 combines with J gene TRBJ2-3; possible D gene TRBD2, 5 bases. The CDR3 has 13 amino acids. Trimming removed 4 bases at V and 2 bases at J, with 10 bases between. Germline V gene sequence: CDR1 SQVTM, CDR2 ANQGSEA. The CDR3 DNA sequence: TGCAGCGTTGGCCCACTAGACACAGATACGCAGTATTTT. This translates into CSVGPLDTDTQYF.